Listed below are T cell receptor beta chains from one sample, sequenced in a study of T-cell reconstitution after alpha-beta-depleted transplantation in children. MiXCR, run by TCRdb on the PCR reads, gives a single entry per CDR3 protein. Among around 64,000 distinct CDR3 sequences listed, approximately 10% were seen once. The material sequenced was PBMCs, taken before TCRalphabeta/CD19-depleted stem cell transplant. The receptors come from a boy younger than 18 with acute myeloid leukemia, due to receive a stem cell transplant. Both conserved end residues are part of each CDR3. D genes are given only for firm matches. Rows give clone size only sometimes, using once, few, many, or a class for an expanded clone.

size,J,V,D,CDR3,DNA
many,TRBJ1-6,TRBV2,TRBD1,CASKLQPGQGVDSPLHF,TGTGCCAGCAAGCTACAGCCGGGACAGGGCGTAGATTCGCCCCTCCACTTT
many,TRBJ1-1,TRBV5-5,.,CASSQSPGSTEAFF,TGTGCCAGCAGCCAATCACCAGGGTCCACTGAAGCTTTCTTT
many,TRBJ2-3,TRBV11-2,TRBD2,CASSTGTTSTDTQYF,TGTGCCAGCAGTACCGGGACTACCTCCACAGATACGCAGTATTTT
few,TRBJ2-3,TRBV24-1,.,CATSDPGHPSTDTQYF,TGTGCCACCAGTGACCCGGGACACCCTAGCACAGATACGCAGTATTTT
many,TRBJ2-2,TRBV6-1,TRBD2,CASRGGLAGGYRELFF,TGTGCCAGCAGGGGGGGACTAGCGGGAGGCTACCGGGAGCTGTTTTTT
many,TRBJ2-1,TRBV7-2,TRBD2,CASRLADSSYNEQFF,TGTGCCAGCAGGCTAGCGGATAGCTCCTACAATGAGCAGTTCTTC
many,TRBJ1-5,TRBV6-2/TRBV6-3,.,CASSPGHPGGNQPQHF,TGTGCCAGCAGTCCCGGACACCCGGGAGGCAATCAGCCCCAGCATTTT
many,TRBJ2-1,TRBV5-1,.,CASSLRLHEQFF,TGCGCCAGCAGCTTGAGACTCCATGAGCAGTTCTTC
few,TRBJ2-7,TRBV5-5,.,CASRLSYEQYF,TGTGCCAGCAGACTATCCTACGAGCAGTACTTC
many,TRBJ1-5,TRBV28,.,CASSGQFNQPQHF,TGTGCCAGCAGTGGACAGTTCAATCAGCCCCAGCATTTT
.,TRBJ2-5,TRBV5-1,TRBD2,CASSLVLAEWETQYF,TGCGCCAGCAGCTTGGTGCTAGCGGAGTGGGAGACCCAGTACTTC
.,TRBJ1-1,TRBV7-2,.,CASSSPGTLNTEAFF,TGTGCCAGCAGCTCGCCAGGGACACTTAACACTGAAGCTTTCTTT
many,TRBJ2-1,TRBV20-1,TRBD2,CSATLAGFYNEQFF,TGCAGTGCTACACTAGCGGGGTTCTACAATGAGCAGTTCTTC
many,TRBJ2-2,TRBV5-1,TRBD2,CASSIRLAANTGELFF,TGCGCCAGCAGCATAAGACTAGCAGCGAACACCGGGGAGCTGTTTTTT
.,TRBJ1-5,TRBV6-1,.,CASSSPAQGGPREGQPQHF,TGTGCCAGCAGCTCCCCCGCGCAGGGAGGGCCTCGGGAAGGTCAGCCCCAGCATTTT
many,TRBJ1-1,TRBV5-6,TRBD1,CASSPGTGLDTEAFF,TGTGCCAGCAGCCCCGGGACAGGGTTGGACACTGAAGCTTTCTTT
few,TRBJ2-2,TRBV20-1,.,CSARVRGSITGELFF,TGCAGTGCTAGGGTTCGGGGGTCCATAACCGGGGAGCTGTTTTTT
many,TRBJ2-1,TRBV11-2,TRBD2,CASSLLLAGGLNEQFF,TGTGCCAGCAGCTTATTACTAGCGGGGGGTTTGAATGAGCAGTTCTTC
many,TRBJ2-5,TRBV20-1,TRBD2,CSAPTSGRETQYF,TGCAGTGCCCCGACTAGCGGGAGGGAGACCCAGTACTTC
many,TRBJ1-6,TRBV14,.,CASSQETGWNSPLHF,TGTGCCAGCAGCCAAGAAACAGGGTGGAATTCACCCCTCCACTTT
many,TRBJ2-1,TRBV7-2,.,CASSFILDNEQFF,TGTGCCAGCAGCTTTATTCTAGACAATGAGCAGTTCTTC
many,TRBJ2-4,TRBV6-1,.,CASRLFLQSGQAKNIQYF,TGTGCCAGCAGACTCTTTCTACAGTCGGGGCAGGCCAAAAACATTCAGTACTTC
many,TRBJ2-7,TRBV29-1,.,CSVEDGRRAYEQYF,TGCAGCGTTGAAGATGGCCGCAGGGCGTACGAGCAGTACTTC